This entry lists 30 T cell receptor beta chains sequenced from one sample in a study of T cell responses to AZD1222 COVID-19 vaccine. Profiled with immunoSEQ multiplex PCR; TCRdb holds only in-frame clones, not every one. This repertoire shows about 140,000 clones, approximately 90% found once; its top ten account for 5.5%. The specimen comprised peripheral blood, sampled on day 0 of AZD1222 vaccination. These receptors all come from an adult in good health.

This clone showed up just once. The rearrangement uses TRBV9 and TRBJ1-3; no firm D call. In germline, CDR1 is SGDLS, CDR2 YYNGEE. Trimming pared 6 bases from V and 4 bases from J, leaving 14 bases between. There are 14 residues in the CDR3. DNA of the CDR3: TGTGCCAGCACCCCCGTCCCGTTGGGAAACACCATATATTTT. It yields the protein CASTPVPLGNTIYF. Based on the CDR3 plus reference TRBV9 and TRBJ1-3, the full variable domain is DSGVTQTPKHLITATGQRVTLRCSPRSGDLSVYWYQQSLDQGLQFLIQYYNGEERAKGNILERFSAQQFPDLHSELNLSSLELGDSALYFCASTPVPLGNTIYFGEGSWLTVV.

The rearrangement links TRBV7-3 to TRBJ2-3; unclear D gene. Per germline, CDR1 SGHTA and CDR2 FQGTGA. V was pared by 3 bases and J by 5 bases, with 9 bases between. The CDR3 is 13 amino acids. DNA of the CDR3: TGTGCCAGCAGCTTCGACCGAGGAGATACGCAGTATTTT. It yields the protein CASSFDRGDTQYF. Full variable domain (rest looked up from reference TRBV7-3 and TRBJ2-3): GAGVSQTPSNKVTEKGKYVELRCDPISGHTALYWYRQSLGQGPEFLIYFQGTGAADDSGLPNDRFFAVRPEGSVSTLKIQRTERGDSAVYLCASSFDRGDTQYFGPGTRLTVL.

The chain carries TRBV6-5 and TRBJ2-2; 8 bases are shared with TRBD1. Germline V CDR1 and CDR2: MNHEY, SVGAGI. There are 15 residues in the CDR3. J lost 0 bases, V lost 4 bases, and 1 base had no gene match. The CDR3 sequence is CASSLGQANTGELFF. For the CDR3, the DNA is TGTGCCAGCAGTTTGGGACAGGCGAACACCGGGGAGCTGTTTTTT.

This chain connects TRBV28 to TRBJ2-2; D gene unclear. Germline V lookup: CDR1 MDHEN, CDR2 SYDVKM. V was clipped by 3 bases and J by 1 base, with 27 bases between them. The CDR3 totals 21 residues. In DNA form, the CDR3 reads TGTGCCAGCAGTTTCTTGATGGACGTGACGACAAATAGGATGAACACCGGGGAGCTGTTTTTT. It translates to CASSFLMDVTTNRMNTGELFF.

In this sample, this clone turned up a few times. The gene calls are TRBV11-3 and TRBJ1-6; D gene uncertain. The CDR3 totals 13 residues. Germline V gives CDR1 SGHNT, CDR2 YENEEA. V was shortened by 2 bases and J by 10 bases, with 9 bases between the two germline ends. CDR3 nucleotides: TGTGCCAGCAGCTTACCGGGGTACTCACCCCTCCACTTT. This encodes CASSLPGYSPLHF.

This clone occurred once. The DNA for the CDR3 is TGTGCCAGTAGTATTTCAGGGACAGGCTCCTACAATGAGCAGTTCTTC. This encodes CASSISGTGSYNEQFF. The chain joins TRBV19 to TRBJ2-1; TRBD1 matches 8 bases. This CDR3 is 16 amino acids long. Germline-derived CDR1 and CDR2 are LNHDA and SQIVND (reference sequence). V was pared by 3 bases and J by 0 bases, with 4 bases of the junction left unmatched.

The chain joins TRBV6-2 or TRBV6-3 to TRBJ2-1; D gene ambiguous. Germline V gives CDR1 MNHEY, CDR2 SVGEGT. Trimming removed 2 bases from V and 7 bases from J, with 6 bases in between. The CDR3 spans 12 residues. The CDR3 sequence is CASSYGRNEQFF. The CDR3, as DNA: TGTGCCAGCAGTTACGGGCGGAATGAGCAGTTCTTC.

The V and J genes are TRBV19 and TRBJ2-2; maybe TRBD2 (6 bases). The CDR3 is 14 amino acids. The germline gives CDR1 LNHDA, CDR2 SQIVND (reference sequence). The V and J ends lost 11 bases and 1 base respectively, with 14 bases between them. CDR3 in amino acids: CAGRSGMNTGELFF. The CDR3 nucleotides read TGTGCCGGGCGTAGCGGTATGAACACCGGGGAGCTGTTTTTT.

The rearrangement links TRBV2 to TRBJ1-5, with D perhaps TRBD1 (5 bases). This CDR3 is built from 15 residues. Germline assignment: CDR1 SNHLY and CDR2 FYNNEI. The germline V and J ends were trimmed by 6 bases and 1 base, with 13 bases remaining between them. CDR3 in DNA: TGTGCCAGCAGCCCTCAGAGGGGAAGCAATCAGCCCCAGCATTTT. Protein: CASSPQRGSNQPQHF.

Remarks on this clone: One end of the junction is discordant with germline, which a read error may explain. The chain combines TRBV2 with TRBJ2-2, with D possibly matching TRBD1 (5 bases). Per the germline V gene, CDR1 is SNHLY and CDR2 is FYNNEI. CDR3 length: 15 residues. The CDR3 nucleotides read TGTGCCAGCAGTGAAGTGCCAGGGAACACCAGGGAGCTGTTTTTT. It specifies CASSEVPGNTRELFF.

V gene TRBV7-9 combines with J gene TRBJ1-1, with 9 bases fitting TRBD1. Trimming at V came to 4 bases and at J to 3 bases, leaving 9 bases not matched to a gene. Germline lookup yields CDR1 SEHNR and CDR2 FQNEAQ (reference sequence). This CDR3 contains 16 residues. CDR3 region: CASSSPRTGVDTEAFF. CDR3 sequence (DNA): TGTGCCAGCAGCTCCCCGAGGACAGGGGTCGACACTGAAGCTTTCTTT.

The gene calls are TRBV4-3 and TRBJ2-3, with a possible D match to TRBD2 (5 bases). V dropped 4 bases and J dropped 7 bases, with 18 bases sitting between them. Per germline, CDR1 LGHNA and CDR2 YSLEER. This CDR3 region has 15 residues. CDR3 in amino acids: CASSLRQERSNTQYF. CDR3 sequence (DNA): TGCGCCAGCAGCCTAAGGCAGGAGCGGAGCAATACGCAGTATTTT.

The gene calls are TRBV18 and TRBJ1-1; D may be TRBD1 (6 bases). From germline, CDR1 is KGHSH and CDR2 LQKENI. This CDR3 is built from 13 residues. V lost 3 bases and J lost 6, with 11 bases in between. For the CDR3, the DNA is TGTGCCAGCTCACCGTCGCGGACAGCTGAAGCTTTCTTT. It specifies CASSPSRTAEAFF.

The CDR3 sequence: CASSLGSDQPQHF. CDR3 DNA sequence: TGTGCCAGCAGCTTAGGGAGCGATCAGCCCCAGCATTTT. The J gene is TRBJ1-5, the V gene TRBV7-9; no reliable D call. The CDR3 is 13 amino acids. Germline CDR1 is SEHNR and CDR2 is FQNEAQ (reference sequence). Trimming stripped 1 base from V and 5 bases from J, with 6 bases between.

V usage is TRBV9 and J usage is TRBJ2-1, with 13 positions matching TRBD2. The CDR3 spans 12 residues. Germline CDR1 reads SGDLS; CDR2 reads YYNGEE. V lost 3 bases to trimming and J lost 15 bases; unmatched junction nucleotides: 3. The CDR3 sequence: CASSGLAGGVFF. The CDR3 DNA reads TGTGCCAGCAGCGGACTAGCGGGGGGAGTGTTCTTC.

The V call is TRBV2, the J call TRBJ1-6; D is possibly TRBD1 (6 bases). Germline lookup yields CDR1 SNHLY and CDR2 FYNNEI. The CDR3 length is 11 residues. The V and J ends lost 10 bases and 15 bases respectively, with 16 bases between them. The CDR3 sequence: CATKTGLFLHF. CDR3 DNA sequence: TGTGCCACTAAGACAGGCTTATTCCTCCACTTT.

V is TRBV19 and J is TRBJ1-2, with 8 bases fitting TRBD1. Trimming removed 5 bases from V and 2 bases from J; junction bases left unmatched: 7. The CDR3 is made up of 15 amino acids. The germline V gene has CDR1 LNHDA and CDR2 SQIVND (reference sequence). CDR3 residues: CASSDPGQANYGYTF. As DNA, the CDR3 is TGTGCCAGTAGTGACCCGGGACAGGCAAACTATGGCTACACCTTC.

The chain is built from TRBV30 and TRBJ2-7; weak D call: TRBD1 (6 bases). CDR1 and CDR2 (germline): GTSNPN, SVGIG (reference sequence). This CDR3 spans 12 amino acids. Trimming pared 2 bases from V and 6 bases from J, leaving 11 bases between. The CDR3 is CAWSLGGAEQYF. The CDR3 DNA reads as TGTGCCTGGAGTCTAGGGGGTGCCGAGCAGTACTTC.

The genes are TRBV9 and TRBJ2-2, with 11 positions matching TRBD2. The CDR3 length is 16 residues. Germline CDR1 and CDR2: SGDLS and YYNGEE. V trimming: 4 bases; J trimming: 1 base; junction bases outside the gene matches: 3. The CDR3 sequence: CASSIGLAGNTGELFF. The CDR3 bases are TGTGCCAGCAGCATAGGACTAGCGGGGAACACCGGGGAGCTGTTTTTT.

The chain couples TRBV7-9 to TRBJ2-1, with unresolved D. The V end was cut by 11 bases, the J end by 8 bases, with 7 bases between. This CDR3 comprises 9 residues. Germline CDR1 and CDR2: SEHNR and FQNEAQ (reference sequence). The CDR3, as DNA: TGTGCCGTACACCATGAGCAGTTCTTC. This translates into CAVHHEQFF.

The chain combines TRBV18 with TRBJ2-5; perhaps TRBD2 as D (5 bases). The CDR3 length is 12 residues. The V gene lost 5 bases and the J gene lost 5 bases, with 9 bases spanning the gap. Germline V CDR1 and CDR2: KGHSH, LQKENI. This CDR3 is CASSEGRETQYF. CDR3 DNA: TGTGCCAGCTCAGAGGGCAGGGAGACCCAGTACTTC.

Comments on this clone: An end of the junction differs from the germline gene, which may be a read error. The chain has TRBV6-5 and TRBJ1-1; D possibly corresponds to TRBD1 (6 bases). Germline V gene data show CDR1 as MNHEY and CDR2 as SVGAGI. This CDR3 region has 14 residues. CDR3 in DNA: TGTGCCAGCAGGGAGGACAGAAAGAACGCTGAAGCTTTCTTT. Translated, it gives CASREDRKNAEAFF.

V is TRBV4-3 and J is TRBJ1-1, with TRBD1 matching over 7 bases. The germline V gene encodes CDR1 LGHNA and CDR2 YSLEER. The CDR3 length is 18 residues. The J segment lost 4 bases and the V segment lost 0 bases, leaving 14 bases of the junction unmatched. The DNA of the CDR3 is TGCGCCAGCAGCCAAGACATCTTAGGGGGCACGGTAAGCACTGAAGCTTTCTTT. Residues: CASSQDILGGTVSTEAFF.

The rearrangement uses TRBV9 and TRBJ2-7, with D possibly matching TRBD2 (6 bases). V was clipped by 3 bases and J by 6 bases, with 10 bases between them. This CDR3 is 12 amino acids long. Germline CDR1 is SGDLS and CDR2 is YYNGEE. The CDR3 region is CASSAQGGEQYF. The CDR3 coding sequence is TGTGCCAGCAGCGCGCAGGGAGGCGAGCAGTACTTC.

The chain recombines TRBV7-9 with TRBJ1-2; 7 bases agree with TRBD1. The CDR3 is 14 amino acids. Germline V gene sequence: CDR1 SEHNR, CDR2 FQNEAQ (reference sequence). The V and J ends lost 5 bases and 4 bases, in that order; junction bases with no gene match: 7. The CDR3 DNA reads TGTGCCAGCAGCCCACGACAGGGATCCTATGGCTACACCTTC. It is translated as CASSPRQGSYGYTF.

The J gene is TRBJ1-1, the V gene TRBV19; no clear D. The CDR3 runs 14 residues. Per germline, CDR1 LNHDA and CDR2 SQIVND (reference sequence). V gave up 9 bases and J gave up 3 bases, with 17 bases separating them. CDR3 DNA: TGTGCCAGCATACCCCGGTTGGGGTACACTGAAGCTTTCTTT. This translates into CASIPRLGYTEAFF.

This chain uses TRBV27 with TRBJ2-1; D gene uncertain. CDR1 is MNHEY and CDR2 is SMNVEV in the germline V gene (reference sequence). V was cut by 1 base and J by 10 bases, with 20 bases left in between. The CDR3 has 16 residues. In nucleotides, the CDR3 is TGTGCCAGCAGTTTATATCGCGGAGCCGCCCTCGGCGAGCAGTTCTTC. Translation gives CASSLYRGAALGEQFF.

This clone was found many times. Germline and junction disagree at one end, which may indicate a read error. The chain has TRBV20-1 and TRBJ1-1; D gene unclear. The CDR3 has 10 residues. CDR1 and CDR2 from the germline V gene are DFQATT and SNEGSKA (reference sequence). In DNA, the CDR3 is TGCAGTGCTCAAATCCCACCAGAGATCTTT. Encoded protein: CSAQIPPEIF.

The chain is built from TRBV15 and TRBJ2-2; 8 positions match TRBD1. The CDR3 length is 17 residues. Trimming at V came to 0 bases and at J to 5 bases, leaving 8 bases not matched to a gene. Germline V CDR1 and CDR2: LNHNV, YYDKDF (reference sequence). The CDR3, as DNA: TGTGCCACCAGCAGAGATCTGGCAGGGGGCCTGACCGGGGAGCTGTTTTTT. Its translation is CATSRDLAGGLTGELFF.

This rearrangement joins TRBV6-5 to TRBJ2-7, with unresolved D. The germline V gene has CDR1 MNHEY and CDR2 SVGAGI. There are 15 residues in the CDR3. Between the trimmed V and J ends, which lost 7 bases and 0 bases, there was a span of 16 bases. The CDR3 nucleotides read TGTGCCAGCAATAAGGGCCCCCGCCCCTCCTACGAGCAGTACTTC. Its protein product is CASNKGPRPSYEQYF.